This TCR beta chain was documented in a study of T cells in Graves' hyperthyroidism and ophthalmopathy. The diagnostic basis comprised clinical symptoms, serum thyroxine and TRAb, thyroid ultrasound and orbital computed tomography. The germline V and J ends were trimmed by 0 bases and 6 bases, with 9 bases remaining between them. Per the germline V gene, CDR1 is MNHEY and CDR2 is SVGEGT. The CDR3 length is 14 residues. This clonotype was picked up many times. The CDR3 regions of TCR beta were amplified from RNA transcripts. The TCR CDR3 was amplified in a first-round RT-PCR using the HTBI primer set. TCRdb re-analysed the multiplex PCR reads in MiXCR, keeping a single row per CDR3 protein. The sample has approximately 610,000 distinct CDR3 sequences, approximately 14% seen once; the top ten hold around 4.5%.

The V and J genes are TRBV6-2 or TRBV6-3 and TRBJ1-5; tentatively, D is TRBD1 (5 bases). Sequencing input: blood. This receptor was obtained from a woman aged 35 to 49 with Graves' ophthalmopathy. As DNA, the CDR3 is TGTGCCAGCAGTTACTCGGCAGGGCGTCAGCCCCAGCATTTT. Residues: CASSYSAGRQPQHF.